Below, one TCR beta chain is given with its context. What it binds is unknown. In total, each donor contributed a single heparinised blood draw that averaged roughly 100 mL. Deletions cut 3 bases from V and 4 bases from J, with 18 bases between. Germline CDR1 and CDR2: ENHRY and SYGVKD. The CDR3 covers 16 residues. These data come from a study of beta chain features in type 1 diabetes. Overall study findings and caveats: It was among patients, rather than healthy donors, that naive, central memory and Treg TCRB repertoires appeared more similar.

Expressed TCRB transcripts were sequenced because the isolated RNA had all been reverse transcribed beforehand. Produced via immunoSEQ multiplex PCR; TCRdb's table is partial and in-frame only. The sample lists about 620,000 clones, 15% to 18% seen once, with approximately 0.087% in the top ten. The sample comprised naive CD4+ T cells from blood. The chain employs TRBV10-3 and TRBJ2-5; D uncertain. The receptor was isolated from a man aged 18 to 35 in good health. The chain's CDR3 is CAISDYSSRFTETQYF. CDR3 nucleotide sequence: TGTGCCATCAGTGACTATTCGTCCAGGTTTACAGAGACCCAGTACTTC.